The TCR beta chain under discussion was sequenced for a study of T cell repertoires in aging, cancer and after chemotherapy. As concerns this clonotype: Its antigen is unknown.

The template was genomic DNA from peripheral blood, not RNA. Rearranged V-D-J TRB sequences were amplified with a mixed TRB-A/B primer pool. TCRdb re-called the multiplex PCR reads through MiXCR, storing one row per CDR3 protein. Among roughly 12,000 distinct CDR3 sequences listed, about 24% were seen once. Study-level findings and limits: Median generation probability rose over the chemotherapy interval in each cancer cohort, suggesting rebound thymic output. These repertoire data do not allow conclusions about immunological memory after chemotherapy.

Germline CDR1 reads LGHNA; CDR2 reads YSLEER. The CDR3 has 15 amino acids. Trimming pared 7 bases from V and 1 base from J, leaving 15 bases between. This chain joins TRBV4-3 and TRBJ2-3; D call uncertain. Specimen: blood. This clonotype was obtained from a human donor in good health. In DNA, the CDR3 is TGCGCCAGCATCCTCGAACTGGGCCGCACAGATACGCAGTATTTT. Protein product: CASILELGRTDTQYF.